This passage covers 29 T cell receptor beta chains from one sample sequenced in a study of CD8 T cells in ankylosing spondylitis. In TCRdb, the 5' RACE reads were re-called with MiXCR into one record per CDR3 protein. The sample lists about 340,000 distinct CDR3 sequences; roughly 15% were seen once. Material for sequencing was blood, either unsorted or a sorted T cell fraction (not recorded which). Receptor source: a male donor with ankylosing spondylitis or in good health (not recorded which).

This clonotype has a handful of counts. V usage is TRBV7-2 and J usage is TRBJ1-6, with D hard to call. The CDR3 consists of 12 residues. The germline V gene has CDR1 SGHTA and CDR2 FQGNSA. V was cut by 6 bases and J by 6 bases, with 6 bases left in between. The CDR3 DNA reads TGTGCCAGCAGGCAGCCTAATTCACCCCTCCACTTT. Translated, it gives CASRQPNSPLHF.

The V gene is TRBV5-1, the J gene TRBJ2-5, with D hard to call. V was shortened by 3 bases and J by 4 bases, with 10 bases between the two germline ends. This CDR3 comprises 13 residues. CDR1 is SGHRS, CDR2 YFSETQ, per germline. The chain's CDR3 is CASSSDSRETQYF. The CDR3 DNA sequence: TGCGCCAGCAGCTCAGACTCCCGAGAGACCCAGTACTTC.

This clonotype came up many times. The genes are TRBV12-3 or TRBV12-4 and TRBJ2-7; D may be TRBD2 (5 bases). This CDR3 contains 15 residues. Trimming stripped 4 bases from V and 4 bases from J, with 17 bases between. CDR3 protein: CASSYRMSGSYEQYF. The CDR3 nucleotides are TGTGCCAGCAGTTATCGTATGAGCGGTTCTTACGAGCAGTACTTC.

The chain employs TRBV4-1 and TRBJ1-2, with no clear D. This CDR3 comprises 15 residues. V lost 4 bases and J 6 bases, leaving 18 bases between the germline ends. Germline V gene sequence: CDR1 MGHRA, CDR2 YSYEKL. CDR3 coding DNA: TGCGCCAGCAGCCTCCGTTCCGGAGGGAACGATGGCTACACCTTC. This codes for CASSLRSGGNDGYTF.

This clonotype was picked up a small number of times. The CDR3 loop is CASSFDRGGQTQYF. In DNA form, the CDR3 reads TGTGCCAGCAGCTTTGACAGGGGAGGGCAGACCCAGTACTTC. J is TRBJ2-5 and V is TRBV11-2; a weak D match, TRBD1 (8 bases). CDR3 length equals 14 residues. Per germline, CDR1 SGHAT and CDR2 FQNNGV. The V gene lost 3 bases and the J gene lost 6 bases, with 14 bases spanning the gap.

With regard to this clonotype: One base away lies a much larger clone, so this may be a sequencing read error. The chain uses TRBV20-1 and TRBJ2-2, with 9 nucleotides matching TRBD2. This CDR3 has 16 residues. Germline CDR1 reads DFQATT; CDR2 reads SNEGSKA (reference sequence). CDR3 sequence: CCARDRLAETTGELFF. In DNA form, the CDR3 reads TGCTGTGCTAGAGACAGACTAGCGGAGACCACCGGGGAGCTGTTTTTT.

The chain links TRBV12-3 or TRBV12-4 to TRBJ2-7, with 10 bases matching TRBD1. V gave up 5 bases and J gave up 5 bases; unmatched junction bases: 9. This CDR3 has 15 amino acids. The CDR3 sequence is CASSPGTGVLNEQYF. The CDR3 DNA follows: TGTGCCAGCAGTCCCGGGACAGGGGTTCTGAACGAGCAGTACTTC.

This clonotype occurred many times. The chain combines TRBV5-1 with TRBJ2-1, with a tentative D call TRBD2 (5 bases). Germline-derived CDR1 and CDR2 are SGHRS and YFSETQ. V lost 0 bases and J 6 bases, leaving 16 bases between the germline ends. CDR3 length: 16 amino acids. CDR3 DNA sequence: TGCGCCAGCAGCTTGGCGGACTCCATTATTGGCAATGAGCAGTTCTTC. Protein product: CASSLADSIIGNEQFF. The full variable domain, completed using reference TRBV5-1 and TRBJ2-1, is KAGVTQTPRYLIKTRGQQVTLSCSPISGHRSVSWYQQTPGQGLQFLFEYFSETQRNKGNFPGRFSGRQFSNSRSEMNVSTLELGDSALYLCASSLADSIIGNEQFFGPGTRLTVL.

This clonotype showed up many times. V is TRBV4-2 and J is TRBJ1-4; D is unresolved. The germline V gene encodes CDR1 LGHNA and CDR2 YNFKEQ. Deletions cut 4 bases from V and 6 bases from J, with 15 bases between. The CDR3 has 15 residues. The CDR3 nucleotides read TGTGCCAGCAGCCCGGGCCCGGGGAGGGATGAAAAACTGTTTTTT. Its protein is CASSPGPGRDEKLFF.

This clonotype showed up just a few times. The chain couples TRBV12-3 or TRBV12-4 to TRBJ2-7; 8 positions agree with TRBD1. CDR3 length: 12 amino acids. V dropped 6 bases and J dropped 6; count of bases not matched to a gene: 4. CDR3 in DNA: TGTGCCAGCAGGGGGACAGGTCGCGAGCAGTACTTC. Its translation is CASRGTGREQYF.

V and J are TRBV12-3 or TRBV12-4 and TRBJ1-1, with a tentative D call TRBD1 (6 bases). CDR3 size: 14 residues. V was clipped by 3 bases and J by 4 bases, with 12 bases between them. Here the CDR3 DNA reads TGTGCCAGCAGTTTTAGGGGGGACGGCACTGAAGCTTTCTTT. Translation: CASSFRGDGTEAFF.

This clonotype showed up many times. This chain uses TRBV7-2 with TRBJ1-2; 9 nucleotides agree with TRBD1. Per the germline V gene, CDR1 is SGHTA and CDR2 is FQGNSA. The CDR3 loop spans 17 amino acids. J gave up 4 bases and V 5 bases, and 14 bases lay outside the gene matches. CDR3 loop: CASSRSLGQGKFYGYTF. The DNA for the CDR3 is TGTGCCAGCAGCCGGAGCTTGGGACAGGGAAAGTTCTATGGCTACACCTTC. Supplemented by reference TRBV7-2 and TRBJ1-2, the full variable domain reads GAGVSQSPSNKVTEKGKDVELRCDPISGHTALYWYRQSLGQGLEFLIYFQGNSAPDKSGLPSDRFSAERTGGSVSTLTIQRTQQEDSAVYLCASSRSLGQGKFYGYTFGSGTRLTVV.

The chain recombines TRBV7-7 with TRBJ2-3; 9 nucleotides match TRBD2. V was pared by 5 bases and J by 2 bases, with 5 bases of the junction left unmatched. The germline V gene has CDR1 SSHAT and CDR2 FNYEAQ (reference sequence). The length of the CDR3 is 15 residues. The CDR3 here is CASSPGTSLTDTQYF. The CDR3 DNA follows: TGTGCCAGCAGCCCCGGGACTAGCCTCACAGATACGCAGTATTTT.

This clonotype was counted a few times. The CDR3 region is CASSFSDGAGTEAFF. CDR3 coding DNA: TGTGCCAGCAGTTTCTCGGATGGAGCAGGCACTGAAGCTTTCTTT. The rearrangement uses TRBV12-3 or TRBV12-4 and TRBJ1-1; D gene unclear. This CDR3 contains 15 residues. Trimming shortened V by 3 bases and J by 4 bases, and 15 bases separated the two germline ends.

The chain couples TRBV3-1 to TRBJ2-1, with D maybe TRBD2 (6 bases). V lost 8 bases, J lost 7 bases, and 9 bases lay in between. CDR1 LGHDT and CDR2 YNNKEL come from the germline V gene (reference sequence). This CDR3 is built from 11 residues. The CDR3 coding sequence is TGTGCCAGCGCGGAGGGAAATGAGCAGTTCTTC. Protein: CASAEGNEQFF.

The J gene is TRBJ2-7, the V gene TRBV3-1; 10 nucleotides match TRBD1. Germline V CDR1 and CDR2: LGHDT, YNNKEL (reference sequence). This CDR3 spans 15 amino acids. J gave up 2 bases and V 5 bases, and 6 bases lay outside the gene matches. The CDR3 bases are TGTGCCAGCAGCGAAGCCGGGACAGGGGCCTACGAGCAGTACTTC. Translating it yields CASSEAGTGAYEQYF.

This sequence joins TRBV21-1 and TRBJ2-7; the tabulated D call, TRBD2, remains unverified against the DNA. TRBV21-1 is a pseudogene segment. The CDR3 extends over 15 amino acids. CDR3 amino acids: CASSKTSGRAYEQYF. CDR3 DNA sequence: TGTGCCAGCAGCAAGACTAGCGGGAGGGCCTACGAGCAGTACTTC.

This clonotype has only a few counts. The chain has TRBV12-3 or TRBV12-4 and TRBJ2-7; D unclear. V was shortened by 8 bases and J by 6 bases, with 20 bases between the two germline ends. This CDR3 comprises 14 residues. The DNA of the CDR3 is TGTGCCAGCTCCTATGTAAGGGATGGTGGCGAGCAGTACTTC. It is translated as CASSYVRDGGEQYF.

The chain combines TRBV27 with TRBJ2-4; D not resolved. Trimming took off 4 bases at V and 4 bases at J, with 11 bases between the two ends. Germline-derived CDR1 and CDR2 are MNHEY and SMNVEV (reference sequence). CDR3 length equals 14 residues. The CDR3: CASSYSLGKNIQYF. The CDR3, as DNA: TGTGCCAGCAGTTATAGCCTCGGGAAAAACATTCAGTACTTC.

The CDR3 sequence: CASSYVAGAENIQYF. The CDR3 bases are TGTGCCAGCAGCTACGTAGCGGGGGCGGAAAACATTCAGTACTTC. J is TRBJ2-4 and V is TRBV7-2; the match to TRBD2 covers 9 bases. Losses at the gene ends were 4 bases for V and 5 bases for J; bases not matched to a gene: 6. The CDR3 is 15 residues long. CDR1 SGHTA and CDR2 FQGNSA come from the germline V gene.

This clonotype was detected a few times. The genes are TRBV29-1 and TRBJ1-1; D is unclear. This CDR3 is 13 amino acids long. From germline, CDR1 is SQVTM and CDR2 ANQGSEA. V was shortened by 1 base and J by 5 bases, with 11 bases between the two germline ends. The DNA for the CDR3 is TGCAGCGTTGAAGGTCAGCTTTTAACTGAAGCTTTCTTT. Translating it yields CSVEGQLLTEAFF.

The V gene is TRBV18, the J gene TRBJ2-1; 8 nucleotides align to TRBD1. Looked up from germline, CDR1 is KGHSH and CDR2 is LQKENI. V shed 4 bases, J shed 8 bases, and the junction held 4 bases outside the gene matches. This CDR3 has 13 residues. The CDR3: CASSLLTGDEQFF. DNA of the CDR3: TGTGCCAGCTCACTACTGACAGGGGATGAGCAGTTCTTC.

The chain employs TRBV5-1 and TRBJ2-1; 7 nucleotides align to TRBD2. V was clipped by 0 bases and J by 0 bases; unmatched bases: 9. In germline, CDR1 is SGHRS, CDR2 YFSETQ. CDR3 size: 18 residues. CDR3 sequence (DNA): TGCGCCAGCAGCTTGGGGCCCCTAGCGGCCAACTCCTACAATGAGCAGTTCTTC. This gives the protein CASSLGPLAANSYNEQFF. Variable domain in full (rest from reference TRBV5-1 and TRBJ2-1): KAGVTQTPRYLIKTRGQQVTLSCSPISGHRSVSWYQQTPGQGLQFLFEYFSETQRNKGNFPGRFSGRQFSNSRSEMNVSTLELGDSALYLCASSLGPLAANSYNEQFFGPGTRLTVL.

This clonotype was recorded at least ten times. The chain recombines TRBV25-1 with TRBJ2-2; no reliable D call. The CDR3 is 15 residues long. CDR1 and CDR2 from the germline V gene are MGHDK and SYGVNS. With 6 bases removed from V and 2 bases from J, the gap between germline ends came to 13 bases. The CDR3 is CASRQTAINTGELFF. The CDR3 region has the DNA TGTGCCAGCAGGCAGACTGCTATAAACACCGGGGAGCTGTTTTTT.

This clonotype was detected a few times. This chain connects TRBV7-9 to TRBJ2-1; no reliable D call. This CDR3 comprises 14 residues. The germline V gene has CDR1 SEHNR and CDR2 FQNEAQ (reference sequence). Trimming removed 5 bases at V and 2 bases at J, with 10 bases between. CDR3 sequence: CASSPDSTYNEQFF. As DNA, the CDR3 is TGTGCCAGCAGCCCCGACTCGACCTACAATGAGCAGTTCTTC.

This clonotype occurred a few times. J is TRBJ2-1 and V is TRBV20-1; 11 bases fit TRBD2. Per the germline V gene, CDR1 is DFQATT and CDR2 is SNEGSKA (reference sequence). With V trimmed by 5 bases and J by 15 bases, 15 bases remained unmatched. This CDR3 is 14 amino acids long. The CDR3 sequence is CSAPGLADSERAFF. CDR3 nucleotide sequence: TGCAGTGCTCCGGGACTAGCGGACTCAGAGAGGGCGTTCTTC.

This clonotype occurred a few times. The rearrangement links TRBV29-1 to TRBJ2-7; D perhaps matches TRBD1 (6 bases). The CDR3 has 11 residues. The V gene lost 6 bases and the J gene lost 3 bases, with 9 bases spanning the gap. From germline, CDR1 is SQVTM and CDR2 ANQGSEA. The CDR3 DNA sequence: TGCAGCGTAATACAGGGCTACGAGCAGTACTTC. Translated: CSVIQGYEQYF.

Many counts were recorded for this clonotype. The V call is TRBV12-3 or TRBV12-4, the J call TRBJ1-1, with D tentatively TRBD1 (5 bases). The CDR3 extends over 13 amino acids. V shed 0 bases and J shed 4 bases, with 6 bases lying between them. CDR3 DNA: TGTGCCAGCAGTTTAGCGGGGGGCACTGAAGCTTTCTTT. It translates to CASSLAGGTEAFF.

This clonotype was recorded at least ten times. The rearrangement uses TRBV20-1 and TRBJ1-6; D gene ambiguous. CDR3 length: 13 residues. Germline values: CDR1 DFQATT, CDR2 SNEGSKA (reference sequence). V was clipped by 3 bases and J by 2 bases, with 5 bases between them. CDR3 coding DNA: TGCAGTGCTAGGGGGACCTATAATTCACCCCTCCACTTT. It is translated as CSARGTYNSPLHF.